The sequence of this TCR beta chain was determined in a study of T cells expressing NK-cell markers. Study at large: Sorted CD3+CD56+NKG2C+, CD3+CD56+NKG2C- and CD3+CD56-NKG2C+ T cells supplied TCR beta repertoires.

Germline lookup yields CDR1 MNHEY and CDR2 SMNVEV (reference sequence). This CDR3 has 16 amino acids. General observations from the study: In a group of several donors, dominant NKG2C+ clonotypes represented about 1.0-7.5% of CD8+ T cells.

In the case of this clonotype: What it binds is not known.

One entry per CDR3 protein, without DNA, is what TCRdb gives after re-calling the 5' RACE reads. This repertoire includes a few hundred thousand distinct CDR3 sequences. The TCR comes from a woman aged 50 to 65 in good health. The V and J genes are TRBV27 and TRBJ2-7; checking the TCRdb D call of TRBD2 is not possible without DNA. Sequenced input: blood T cells: a sorted CD56 or NKG2C T cell subset, CD4+ or CD8+ T cells, or bulk PBMC T cells (not recorded which). The CDR3 sequence: CASSPRPGLAFSEQYF.